The 5 T cell receptor beta chains presented below share a single source sample, sequenced in a study of cytotoxic CD8 clonotypes in ibrutinib-treated CLL. Sequencing used immunoSEQ multiplex PCR; TCRdb keeps in-frame clones, though not all of them. The top ten hold approximately 4.4% of the sample, which has fewer than 85,000 clones, more than 75% seen once. The material was PBMCs, obtained after 12 months of ibrutinib treatment. These TCRs come from a human donor with chronic lymphocytic leukemia.

The rearrangement joins TRBV10-2 to TRBJ1-4; D unresolved. This CDR3 has 13 residues. Germline V CDR1 and CDR2: WSHSY, SAAADI. V gave up 0 bases and J gave up 15 bases, with 14 bases separating them. This CDR3 reads CASSESRQAILFF. DNA for the CDR3: TGCGCCAGCAGTGAGTCTCGGCAGGCGATATTGTTTTTT.

This chain uses TRBV7-6 with TRBJ2-3, with D unclear. Trimming stripped 1 base from V and 7 bases from J, with 9 bases between. This CDR3 is 13 amino acids long. The V gene's germline CDR1 is SGHVS and CDR2 FNYEAQ. CDR3 in amino acids: CASSLGPLNTQYF. Written as DNA, the CDR3 is TGTGCCAGCAGCTTAGGGCCCCTAAATACGCAGTATTTT.

V is TRBV29-1 and J is TRBJ1-1; D unresolved. Trimming removed 4 bases from V and 0 bases from J, with 9 bases in between. Germline V lookup: CDR1 SQVTM, CDR2 ANQGSEA. CDR3 length: 13 amino acids. This chain's CDR3 is CSVVPRMNTEAFF. In DNA, the CDR3 is TGCAGCGTTGTCCCCCGGATGAACACTGAAGCTTTCTTT.

V usage is TRBV28 and J usage is TRBJ1-1; a possible D gene is TRBD1 (5 bases). Germline V gives CDR1 MDHEN, CDR2 SYDVKM. Deletions cut 7 bases from V and 5 bases from J, with 17 bases between. This CDR3 is 14 amino acids long. The CDR3 loop reads CASTLDQGRTEAFF. CDR3 bases: TGTGCCAGCACCCTGGACCAGGGTAGGACTGAAGCTTTCTTT.

The chain recombines TRBV28 with TRBJ1-3, with D possibly matching TRBD1 (5 bases). V gave up 7 bases and J gave up 2 bases, with 12 bases separating them. Per the germline V gene, CDR1 is MDHEN and CDR2 is SYDVKM. CDR3 length: 14 amino acids. CDR3 nucleotide sequence: TGTGCCAGCACCGGGGGGTCCGCTGGAAACACCATATATTTT. Translation gives CASTGGSAGNTIYF. Complete variable domain (other parts from reference TRBV28 and TRBJ1-3): DVKVTQSSRYLVKRTGEKVFLECVQDMDHENMFWYRQDPGLGLRLIYFSYDVKMKEKGDIPEGYSVSREKKERFSLILESASTNQTSMYLCASTGGSAGNTIYFGEGSWLTVV.